This entry lists 14 T cell receptor beta chains sequenced from one sample in a study of blood T cell repertoires in COVID-19. TCRdb's copy holds only in-frame clones and misses some; the assay was immunoSEQ multiplex PCR. This sample has 200,000 to 250,000 clones, with roughly 84% found just once. Sequenced material: PBMCs or T cells enriched from blood (not recorded which). These receptors originate from a woman in her thirties or forties who had recovered from COVID-19.

This chain links TRBV5-1 with TRBJ2-3, with D perhaps TRBD1 (5 bases). Germline values: CDR1 SGHRS, CDR2 YFSETQ. Trimming took off 4 bases at V and 1 base at J, with 13 bases between the two ends. The CDR3 sequence is 15 residues long. This chain's CDR3 is CASSILGAGTDTQYF. The CDR3 DNA sequence: TGCGCCAGCAGCATCTTAGGGGCTGGCACAGATACGCAGTATTTT.

V and J are TRBV28 and TRBJ1-1; 9 bases map to TRBD1. The germline V gene has CDR1 MDHEN and CDR2 SYDVKM. Trimming took 5 bases from V and 9 from J; bases not matched to a gene: 4. This CDR3 is built from 12 residues. The CDR3 is CASSINRGQAFF. For the CDR3, the DNA is TGTGCCAGCAGTATCAACAGGGGGCAAGCTTTCTTT.

This clone appeared a few times. The chain combines TRBV28 with TRBJ2-7, with 7 positions matching TRBD1. Germline V lookup: CDR1 MDHEN, CDR2 SYDVKM. The CDR3 consists of 14 residues. The V gene end was trimmed by 10 bases and the J gene end by 2 bases; junction bases not matched to a gene: 11. CDR3 loop: CATKTGEGTYEQYF. CDR3 nucleotides: TGTGCCACCAAAACAGGGGAAGGGACCTACGAGCAGTACTTC.

V usage is TRBV28 and J usage is TRBJ1-2, with TRBD1 as a possible D gene (6 bases). The germline V gene has CDR1 MDHEN and CDR2 SYDVKM. Trimming took 6 bases from V and 4 from J, leaving 12 bases between them. The CDR3 extends over 13 amino acids. DNA of the CDR3: TGTGCCAGCAGCATCTCAGGGGTCTATGGCTACACCTTC. Amino acids: CASSISGVYGYTF.

The chain couples TRBV12-3 or TRBV12-4 to TRBJ1-2; 10 nucleotides agree with TRBD1. The CDR3 spans 13 residues. The trim removed 8 bases at V and 6 bases at J, leaving 6 bases unmatched. CDR3 DNA sequence: TGTGCCAGCGAGGGACAGGGGTTGCATGGCTACACCTTC. Protein: CASEGQGLHGYTF.

This clone occurred once. The chain uses TRBV19 and TRBJ2-3; TRBD2 matches 10 bases. Germline CDR1 is LNHDA and CDR2 is SQIVND (reference sequence). J gave up 1 base and V 6 bases, and 4 bases lay outside the gene matches. The CDR3 length is 15 residues. The CDR3, as DNA: TGTGCCAGTAGGGTGAGCGGGAGGGGCACAGATACGCAGTATTTT. This encodes CASRVSGRGTDTQYF.

This clone has just a few counts. The chain recombines TRBV7-8 with TRBJ1-1; weak D call: TRBD1 (6 bases). Germline assignment: CDR1 SGHVS and CDR2 FQNEAQ. Trimming removed 4 bases at V and 5 bases at J, with 11 bases between. This CDR3 comprises 13 residues. CDR3 coding DNA: TGTGCCAGCAGCTCCCTTAGGGGGACTGAAGCTTTCTTT. Amino acids: CASSSLRGTEAFF.

The V call is TRBV5-5, the J call TRBJ2-3, with 10 nucleotides matching TRBD1. CDR3 length: 17 amino acids. CDR1 SGHKS and CDR2 YYEKEE come from the germline V gene (reference sequence). Trimming at V came to 4 bases and at J to 3 bases, leaving 11 bases not matched to a gene. Here the CDR3 reads CASSLRQGAARTDTQYF. DNA for the CDR3: TGTGCCAGCAGCCTTAGACAGGGGGCAGCTAGGACAGATACGCAGTATTTT. Combining the CDR3 with reference TRBV5-5 and TRBJ2-3 gives the whole variable domain DAGVTQSPTHLIKTRGQQVTLRCSPISGHKSVSWYQQVLGQGPQFIFQYYEKEERGRGNFPDRFSARQFPNYSSELNVNALLLGDSALYLCASSLRQGAARTDTQYFGPGTRLTVL.

J is TRBJ2-4 and V is TRBV2, with 10 nucleotides matching TRBD2. The CDR3 covers 14 residues. V lost 7 bases and J lost 4; bases outside the gene matches: 4. Germline V gene data show CDR1 as SNHLY and CDR2 as FYNNEI. The CDR3 region has the DNA TGTGCCAGCAATCCGACTAGCGGGAAAAACATTCAGTACTTC. It translates to CASNPTSGKNIQYF.

The chain is built from TRBV6-5 and TRBJ2-7, with TRBD1 identical over 11 bases. Losses at the gene ends were 5 bases for V and 2 bases for J; bases not matched to a gene: 5. This CDR3 has 15 amino acids. Germline lookup yields CDR1 MNHEY and CDR2 SVGAGI. CDR3 residues: CASSPTGQGAYEQYF. The CDR3 DNA follows: TGTGCCAGCAGTCCAACGGGACAGGGGGCCTACGAGCAGTACTTC.

This rearrangement joins TRBV4-3 to TRBJ2-3; a possible D gene is TRBD1 (5 bases). V lost 0 bases and J lost 2, with 9 bases in between. This CDR3 is built from 15 residues. Germline V gene sequence: CDR1 LGHNA, CDR2 YSLEER. The CDR3 sequence is CASSQDTGYTDTQYF. The DNA for the CDR3 is TGCGCCAGCAGCCAAGATACAGGCTACACAGATACGCAGTATTTT.

The chain recombines TRBV11-3 with TRBJ2-7; 8 nucleotides align to TRBD1. This CDR3 region has 15 residues. J lost 3 bases, V lost 1 base, and 5 bases had no gene match. The germline V gene encodes CDR1 SGHNT and CDR2 YENEEA. CDR3 region: CASSLAGQGLYEQYV. The CDR3, as DNA: TGTGCCAGCAGCTTAGCCGGACAGGGACTCTACGAGCAGTACGTC.

Concerning this clone: In the same sample, other DNA sequences code for this CDR3. The chain combines TRBV19 with TRBJ1-1; perhaps TRBD1 as D (6 bases). Trimming left V 2 bases short and J 2 bases short, with 12 bases between. The CDR3 totals 15 residues. The V gene's germline CDR1 is LNHDA and CDR2 SQIVND (reference sequence). The CDR3 protein is CASSIRGGLNTEAFF. In nucleotides, the CDR3 is TGTGCCAGTAGTATAAGGGGGGGGTTAAACACTGAAGCTTTCTTT.

CDR3 nucleotides: TGTGCCAGCAGCCAACGCGGACAGGGGGTTGAAAAACTGTTTTTT. Protein: CASSQRGQGVEKLFF. The V and J genes are TRBV3-1 (or the pseudogene TRBV3-2) and TRBJ1-4; TRBD1 agrees at 10 bases. The germline CDR1 and CDR2 sequences are LGHDT and YNNKEL (reference sequence). Trimming took 2 bases from V and 7 from J; bases not matched to a gene: 4. The CDR3 loop spans 15 amino acids.